This T cell receptor beta chain was captured in a study of OX40 agonist ivuxolimab in advanced cancers. CDR1 is LNHDA and CDR2 is SQIVND in the germline V gene (reference sequence). The CDR3 is made up of 17 amino acids. Trimming removed 5 bases at V and 6 bases at J, with 22 bases between. This table comes from immunoSEQ multiplex PCR, and its TCRdb copy is limited to in-frame clones, with some not included. The data contain 85,000 to 100,000 clones, over 75% of them singletons. The TCR sequence derives from an adult with an advanced solid tumor such as melanoma, head and neck, liver or kidney cancer. J is TRBJ2-2 and V is TRBV19; D is possibly TRBD2 (6 bases). Specimen: CD4+ or CD8+ T cells sorted from blood, collected in a trial of the OX40 agonist ivuxolimab. The DNA for the CDR3 is TGTGCCAGTAGTCCGACGATAGCGGTCCTCAAGGCCGGGGAGCTGTTTTTT. This codes for CASSPTIAVLKAGELFF.